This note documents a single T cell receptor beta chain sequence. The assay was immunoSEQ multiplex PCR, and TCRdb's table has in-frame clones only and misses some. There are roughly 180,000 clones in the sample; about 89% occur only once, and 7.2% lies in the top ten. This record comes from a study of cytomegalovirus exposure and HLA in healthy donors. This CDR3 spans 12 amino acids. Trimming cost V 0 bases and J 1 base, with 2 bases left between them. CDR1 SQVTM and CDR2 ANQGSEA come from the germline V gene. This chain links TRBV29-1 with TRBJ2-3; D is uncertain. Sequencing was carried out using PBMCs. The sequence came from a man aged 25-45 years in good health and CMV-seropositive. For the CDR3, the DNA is TGCAGCGTTGAAGAGGGCACAGATACGCAGTATTTT. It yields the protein CSVEEGTDTQYF.